Below are 21 T cell receptor beta chains sequenced from a single sample in a study of early T cells in non-severe SARS-CoV-2 infection. TCRdb recomputed calls from the 5' RACE reads with MiXCR, one row per CDR3 protein. This sample has 30,000 to 35,000 distinct CDR3 sequences, with roughly 4.8% found just once. The sample was whole blood. All receptors derive from an adult who was a healthcare worker with PCR-confirmed SARS-CoV-2 infection or an uninfected control (not recorded which).

This clonotype appeared many times. This chain uses TRBV19 with TRBJ2-2; D is unresolved. CDR3 length: 16 residues. Looked up from germline, CDR1 is LNHDA and CDR2 is SQIVND (reference sequence). V was shortened by 3 bases and J by 3 bases, with 14 bases between the two germline ends. CDR3 sequence reads: CASSMDRKVDTGELFF. Here the CDR3 DNA reads TGTGCCAGTAGTATGGATAGGAAAGTGGACACCGGGGAGCTGTTTTTT.

This clonotype was counted ten times or more. The chain combines TRBV10-3 with TRBJ2-6; 9 positions agree with TRBD1. Losses at the gene ends were 6 bases for V and 0 bases for J; bases not matched to a gene: 6. There are 17 residues in the CDR3. CDR1 and CDR2 from the germline V gene are ENHRY and SYGVKD. CDR3 protein: CAIRGQGGASGANVLTF. DNA of the CDR3: TGTGCCATCAGGGGACAGGGAGGGGCCTCTGGGGCCAACGTCCTGACTTTC.

The V call is TRBV5-1, the J call TRBJ2-2; D perhaps matches TRBD1 (5 bases). V dropped 3 bases and J dropped 0 bases, with 9 bases sitting between them. The CDR3 sequence is 15 residues long. CDR1 is SGHRS, CDR2 YFSETQ, per germline. This chain's CDR3 is CASSSRGSNTGELFF. Here the CDR3 DNA reads TGCGCCAGCAGCTCAAGGGGCTCGAACACCGGGGAGCTGTTTTTT.

In its sample, this clonotype was seen many times. The V call is TRBV20-1, the J call TRBJ2-3; 7 bases are a match to TRBD2. V lost 7 bases to trimming and J lost 0 bases; unmatched junction nucleotides: 7. This CDR3 is built from 14 residues. Germline CDR1 and CDR2: DFQATT and SNEGSKA (reference sequence). The CDR3 DNA reads TGCAGTGGGGGCGGGGGTACGAGCACAGATACGCAGTATTTT. Its protein product is CSGGGGTSTDTQYF.

This sequence joins TRBV5-5 and TRBJ2-5; possible D gene TRBD2, 5 bases. Between the trimmed V and J ends, which lost 4 bases and 5 bases, there was a span of 18 bases. Looked up from germline, CDR1 is SGHKS and CDR2 is YYEKEE (reference sequence). The CDR3 length is 15 residues. CDR3 in amino acids: CASSPTRGFGETQYF. CDR3 nucleotide sequence: TGTGCCAGCAGCCCGACTCGCGGGTTTGGGGAGACCCAGTACTTC.

The chain links TRBV18 to TRBJ2-7; D uncertain. The ends were cut back, 5 bases at V and 1 base at J, with 12 bases in the middle. Germline loops: CDR1 KGHSH, CDR2 LQKENI. The CDR3 runs to 14 residues. The chain's CDR3 is CASSSTLGSYEQYF. CDR3 nucleotide sequence: TGTGCCAGCTCATCGACACTTGGGTCCTACGAGCAGTACTTC.

This clonotype came up many times. The V call is TRBV18, the J call TRBJ1-2, with a possible D match to TRBD1 (6 bases). The CDR3 loop spans 14 amino acids. Trimming left V 6 bases short and J 3 bases short, with 14 bases between. The germline V gene has CDR1 KGHSH and CDR2 LQKENI. CDR3 DNA sequence: TGTGCCAGCTCCCATTCGGACAGTCACTATGGCTACACCTTC. It yields the protein CASSHSDSHYGYTF.

This clonotype was counted ten times or more. This chain joins TRBV28 and TRBJ2-5; D uncertain. V was pared by 2 bases and J by 2 bases, with 6 bases between. Germline V gene data show CDR1 as MDHEN and CDR2 as SYDVKM. The CDR3 is 13 amino acids. The CDR3 spells CASSLGQQETQYF. The CDR3 DNA follows: TGTGCCAGCAGTTTAGGGCAGCAAGAGACCCAGTACTTC. The full variable domain, in which reference TRBV28 and TRBJ2-5 provide the parts outside the CDR3, is DVKVTQSSRYLVKRTGEKVFLECVQDMDHENMFWYRQDPGLGLRLIYFSYDVKMKEKGDIPEGYSVSREKKERFSLILESASTNQTSMYLCASSLGQQETQYFGPGTRLLVL.

This clonotype has at least ten counts. The genes are TRBV5-1 and TRBJ2-7, with TRBD1 matching over 11 bases. CDR1 is SGHRS and CDR2 is YFSETQ in the germline V gene. This CDR3 is built from 14 residues. Trimming at V came to 7 bases and at J to 3 bases, leaving 6 bases not matched to a gene. CDR3: CASSAGTGGYEQYF. The CDR3 DNA follows: TGCGCCAGCTCCGCCGGGACAGGGGGCTACGAGCAGTACTTC.

This chain links TRBV4-1 with TRBJ2-5; TRBD1 matches 10 bases. Germline V CDR1 and CDR2: MGHRA, YSYEKL. This CDR3 region has 17 residues. The J segment lost 1 base and the V segment lost 2 bases, leaving 7 bases of the junction unmatched. CDR3 amino acids: CASSQTRDRGTQETQYF. CDR3 nucleotides: TGCGCCAGCAGCCAAACCCGGGACAGGGGTACCCAAGAGACCCAGTACTTC.

The table lists this clonotype with a few counts. The chain employs TRBV5-1 and TRBJ2-7; 9 nucleotides line up with TRBD1. CDR1 SGHRS and CDR2 YFSETQ come from the germline V gene. The V and J ends lost 5 bases and 7 bases, in that order; junction bases with no gene match: 10. The CDR3 sequence is 14 residues long. The CDR3 DNA reads TGCGCCAGCAGTTCCGGGACAGGGAACTGGGAGCAGTACTTC. It yields the protein CASSSGTGNWEQYF.

In its sample, this clonotype was seen many times. The rearrangement joins TRBV7-6 to TRBJ2-5, with TRBD1 matching over 7 bases. CDR1 and CDR2 (germline): SGHVS, FNYEAQ. The junction had 2 bases not matched to a gene; V was cut back by 5 bases and J by 2 bases. CDR3 length equals 13 residues. The CDR3 bases are TGTGCCAGCAGCCCGGACAGGCAAGAGACCCAGTACTTC. Protein sequence: CASSPDRQETQYF.

This clonotype was seen repeatedly, ten times or more. The CDR3 DNA sequence: TGTGCCAGCTCACCACCGTCTCAGAGGGGGCGCGAGCAGTACTTC. It is translated as CASSPPSQRGREQYF. The chain carries TRBV18 and TRBJ2-7, with 7 bases matching TRBD1. V trimming: 0 bases; J trimming: 6 bases; junction bases outside the gene matches: 8. CDR3 size: 15 residues. CDR1 is KGHSH, CDR2 LQKENI, per germline.

This clonotype was detected many times. The chain is built from TRBV18 and TRBJ2-3; D remains ambiguous. Germline loops: CDR1 KGHSH, CDR2 LQKENI. The CDR3 is 13 residues long. V lost 2 bases to trimming and J lost 1 base, with 4 bases between them. Here the CDR3 DNA reads TGTGCCAGCTCACCAGGACGCACAGATACGCAGTATTTT. Translation gives CASSPGRTDTQYF. The whole variable domain, filled in from reference TRBV18 and TRBJ2-3, reads NAGVMQNPRHLVRRRGQEARLRCSPMKGHSHVYWYRQLPEEGLKFMVYLQKENIIDESGMPKERFSAEFPKEGPSILRIQQVVRGDSAAYFCASSPGRTDTQYFGPGTRLTVL.

This clonotype was detected ten times or more. The rearrangement links TRBV11-2 to TRBJ2-2; D is uncertain. Trimming took 1 base from V and 2 from J, leaving 8 bases between them. The CDR3 is made up of 15 amino acids. CDR1 and CDR2 (germline): SGHAT, FQNNGV. CDR3 protein: CASSLVRANTGELFF. The CDR3 coding sequence is TGTGCCAGCAGCTTAGTCCGCGCTAACACCGGGGAGCTGTTTTTT.

Ten or more counts support this clonotype. The genes are TRBV24-1 and TRBJ1-5; D gene ambiguous. Trimming cost V 4 bases and J 6 bases, with 12 bases left between them. Germline-derived CDR1 and CDR2 are KGHDR and SFDVKD. There are 14 residues in the CDR3. The CDR3 reads CATSDGGSGQPQHF. Written as DNA, the CDR3 is TGTGCCACCAGTGACGGAGGGAGCGGTCAGCCCCAGCATTTT.

The table lists this clonotype with many counts. The chain has TRBV28 and TRBJ2-2; D might be TRBD1 (6 bases). The CDR3 runs 15 residues. The germline CDR1 and CDR2 sequences are MDHEN and SYDVKM. Trimming removed 2 bases at V and 4 bases at J, with 11 bases between. The CDR3 is CASSLGGLGTGELFF. DNA of the CDR3: TGTGCCAGCAGTTTAGGGGGCCTGGGCACCGGGGAGCTGTTTTTT.

This clonotype was counted ten times or more. This chain joins TRBV7-6 and TRBJ2-7, with 8 positions matching TRBD2. Germline loops: CDR1 SGHVS, CDR2 FNYEAQ. The ends lost 4 bases at V and 5 bases at J; junction bases unmatched: 10. The CDR3 has 15 amino acids. The CDR3 protein is CASSSQSGRVHEQYF. The CDR3 DNA reads as TGTGCCAGCAGCTCCCAAAGCGGGAGAGTCCACGAGCAGTACTTC.

This clonotype was picked up many times. The rearrangement uses TRBV5-1 and TRBJ1-2, with 10 positions matching TRBD1. Germline CDR1 SGHRS, CDR2 YFSETQ. The CDR3 sequence is 14 residues long. The ends lost 0 bases at V and 5 bases at J; junction bases unmatched: 1. This chain's CDR3 is CASSLGTGGYGYTF. The DNA of the CDR3 is TGCGCCAGCAGCTTGGGGACAGGGGGATATGGCTACACCTTC.

The genes are TRBV12-3 or TRBV12-4 and TRBJ2-3; 8 bases are a match to TRBD2. J lost 8 bases, V lost 7 bases, and 11 bases had no gene match. The CDR3 is 14 residues long. CDR3 in DNA: TGTGCCAGCATTTCCGGACTAGCCTTGGGTACGCAGTATTTT. It is translated as CASISGLALGTQYF.

This clonotype was seen at least ten times. The V gene is TRBV5-1, the J gene TRBJ2-1; perhaps TRBD2 as D (6 bases). Germline V gene lookup returns CDR1 SGHRS and CDR2 YFSETQ. V shed 5 bases and J shed 5 bases, with 11 bases lying between them. The CDR3 covers 13 residues. CDR3 protein: CASRRGINNEQFF. CDR3 sequence (DNA): TGCGCCAGCAGGCGGGGTATAAACAATGAGCAGTTCTTC.